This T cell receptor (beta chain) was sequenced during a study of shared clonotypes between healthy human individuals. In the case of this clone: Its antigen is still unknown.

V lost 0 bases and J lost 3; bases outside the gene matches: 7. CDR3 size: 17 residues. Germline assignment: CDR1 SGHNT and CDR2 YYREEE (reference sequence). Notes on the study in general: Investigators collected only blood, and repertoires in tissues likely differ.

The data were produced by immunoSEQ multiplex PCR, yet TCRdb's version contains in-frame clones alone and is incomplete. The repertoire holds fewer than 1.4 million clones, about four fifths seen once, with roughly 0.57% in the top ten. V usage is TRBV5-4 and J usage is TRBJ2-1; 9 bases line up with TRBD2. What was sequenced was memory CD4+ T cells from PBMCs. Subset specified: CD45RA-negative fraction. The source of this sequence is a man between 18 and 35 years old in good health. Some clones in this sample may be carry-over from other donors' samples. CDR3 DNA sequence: TGTGCCAGCAGCTTGGGCGGCGGGAGGGCCGTCTACAATGAGCAGTTCTTC. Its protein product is CASSLGGGRAVYNEQFF.